Following are 28 T cell receptor beta chains from one sample sequenced in a study of graft-versus-host responses after intestinal transplantation. No antigen has been assigned to these receptors. The protocol was immunoSEQ multiplex PCR, while the TCRdb copy is restricted to in-frame clones and leaves out a portion. Here the sample spans about 86,000 clones, 90% to 95% being singletons. Sequencing used unstimulated CD8+ T cells sorted from spleen or lymph node cells, obtained before intestinal transplant. These receptors were obtained from a human donor who received an intestinal transplant.

About this clone itself: The sample holds other DNA sequences that translate to the same CDR3. This chain uses TRBV27 with TRBJ1-5, with a possible D match to TRBD1 (5 bases). This CDR3 is built from 13 residues. Germline CDR1 MNHEY, CDR2 SMNVEV (reference sequence). The V end lost 4 bases, the J end lost 4 bases, and 8 bases lay between the germline ends. CDR3 amino acids: CASSWGLNQPQHF. In DNA form, the CDR3 reads TGTGCCAGCAGTTGGGGACTTAATCAGCCCCAGCATTTT.

The gene calls are TRBV11-2 and TRBJ2-7; a possible D gene is TRBD2 (5 bases). V gave up 3 bases and J gave up 3 bases, with 6 bases separating them. Germline CDR1 is SGHAT and CDR2 is FQNNGV. The CDR3 consists of 12 residues. CDR3 DNA sequence: TGTGCCAGCAGCTTTGGAGGCTACGAGCAGTACTTC. Translation: CASSFGGYEQYF.

On this clone itself: The same CDR3 is also encoded by other DNA sequences in this sample. The J gene is TRBJ1-2, the V gene TRBV19, with 7 bases aligning to TRBD1. There are 14 residues in the CDR3. Germline values: CDR1 LNHDA, CDR2 SQIVND (reference sequence). Losses at the gene ends were 1 base for V and 5 bases for J; bases not matched to a gene: 4. CDR3 loop: CASSIGQGPYGYTF. CDR3 sequence (DNA): TGTGCCAGTAGTATAGGACAGGGCCCTTATGGCTACACCTTC.

This clone is medium-sized in the sample. The rearrangement links TRBV19 to TRBJ1-6; unclear D gene. CDR1 LNHDA and CDR2 SQIVND come from the germline V gene (reference sequence). This CDR3 has 14 amino acids. With 7 bases removed from V and 5 bases from J, the gap between germline ends came to 12 bases. CDR3 amino acids: CASTAMRDNSPLHF. The CDR3 nucleotides read TGTGCCAGTACGGCAATGAGGGATAATTCACCCCTCCACTTT.

Only one count was recorded for this clone. This chain links TRBV9 with TRBJ1-5; possibly TRBD1 for D (6 bases). V was shortened by 7 bases and J by 0 bases, with 14 bases between the two germline ends. This CDR3 is 15 amino acids long. Germline lookup yields CDR1 SGDLS and CDR2 YYNGEE. CDR3 nucleotides: TGTGCCAGCGAGTGGGCAGGGGATAGCAATCAGCCCCAGCATTTT. This sequence encodes CASEWAGDSNQPQHF. Combining the CDR3 with reference TRBV9 and TRBJ1-5 gives the whole variable domain DSGVTQTPKHLITATGQRVTLRCSPRSGDLSVYWYQQSLDQGLQFLIQYYNGEERAKGNILERFSAQQFPDLHSELNLSSLELGDSALYFCASEWAGDSNQPQHFGDGTRLSIL.

The genes are TRBV4-3 and TRBJ1-1; no definite D call. CDR1 and CDR2 (germline): LGHNA, YSLEER. The CDR3 length is 15 residues. Trimming took off 0 bases at V and 2 bases at J, with 10 bases between the two ends. In nucleotides, the CDR3 is TGCGCCAGCAGCCAAGAAGACACGGCTAACACTGAAGCTTTCTTT. Translating gives CASSQEDTANTEAFF.

The J gene is TRBJ2-2, the V gene TRBV2; TRBD1 matches at 8 bases. This CDR3 comprises 18 residues. CDR1 is SNHLY and CDR2 is FYNNEI in the germline V gene. After removal of 7 bases from V and 4 bases from J, the junction contained 17 bases not matched to a gene. CDR3 region: CASTRTGQEVPVTGELFF. The CDR3 DNA follows: TGTGCCAGCACACGGACAGGGCAAGAGGTCCCGGTCACCGGGGAGCTGTTTTTT.

V gene TRBV7-9 combines with J gene TRBJ2-5; 8 nucleotides line up with TRBD1. The junction had 7 bases not matched to a gene; V was cut back by 10 bases and J by 0 bases. The CDR3 spans 14 residues. Germline lookup yields CDR1 SEHNR and CDR2 FQNEAQ (reference sequence). In DNA, the CDR3 is TGTGCCACGACAGGGGACGCGTACCAAGAGACCCAGTACTTC. Amino acids: CATTGDAYQETQYF.

The chain links TRBV7-9 to TRBJ2-7; 16 nucleotides align to TRBD2. The CDR3 consists of 16 residues. The V gene's germline CDR1 is SEHNR and CDR2 FQNEAQ (reference sequence). Trimming cost V 10 bases and J 2 bases; bases outside gene matches: 8. The CDR3 loop is CAISGTSGRGAYEQYF. The CDR3 region has the DNA TGTGCCATAAGCGGGACTAGCGGGAGGGGAGCCTACGAGCAGTACTTC. Together with reference TRBV7-9 and TRBJ2-7, the CDR3 gives the full variable domain: DTGVSQNPRHKITKRGQNVTFRCDPISEHNRLYWYRQTLGQGPEFLTYFQNEAQLEKSRLLSDRFSAERPKGSFSTLEIQRTEQGDSAMYLCAISGTSGRGAYEQYFGPGTRLTVT.

This chain connects TRBV27 to TRBJ2-7, with TRBD1 identical over 7 bases. CDR1 is MNHEY, CDR2 SMNVEV, per germline (reference sequence). The CDR3 is made up of 14 amino acids. J was trimmed by 2 bases and V by 8 bases; bases with no gene match: 9. The DNA of the CDR3 is TGTGCCAGCCGTAAACAGGGGAAACCCTACGAGCAGTACTTC. It is translated as CASRKQGKPYEQYF.

This chain joins TRBV27 and TRBJ1-1; maybe TRBD1 (5 bases). V was trimmed by 3 bases and J by 4 bases, leaving 9 bases between them. The germline V gene has CDR1 MNHEY and CDR2 SMNVEV (reference sequence). The CDR3 spans 13 residues. The chain's CDR3 is CASSFGGSTEAFF. CDR3 sequence (DNA): TGTGCCAGCAGTTTCGGGGGGAGCACTGAAGCTTTCTTT.

The chain joins TRBV4-1 to TRBJ2-1; 9 bases map to TRBD1. The CDR3 spans 18 residues. The J segment lost 0 bases and the V segment lost 2 bases, leaving 8 bases of the junction unmatched. Germline V CDR1 and CDR2: MGHRA, YSYEKL. CDR3 protein: CASSQIETGGDSYNEQFF. CDR3 sequence (DNA): TGCGCCAGCAGCCAAATTGAAACAGGGGGCGACTCCTACAATGAGCAGTTCTTC.

V usage is TRBV7-3 and J usage is TRBJ2-1; 8 bases fit TRBD2. Germline CDR1 and CDR2: SGHTA and FQGTGA. The CDR3 runs to 15 residues. V trimming: 6 bases; J trimming: 4 bases; junction bases outside the gene matches: 8. For the CDR3, the DNA is TGTGCCAGCAGTCACCTAGCGGGCGGGTACAATGAGCAGTTCTTC. Its translation is CASSHLAGGYNEQFF.

The J gene is TRBJ1-1, the V gene TRBV11-2; D is undetermined. The CDR3 length is 12 residues. The V end was cut by 10 bases, the J end by 0 bases, with 9 bases between. CDR1 is SGHAT, CDR2 FQNNGV, per germline. CDR3 in DNA: TGTGCCATCCCCACTGTGAACACTGAAGCTTTCTTT. Protein sequence: CAIPTVNTEAFF.

The chain joins TRBV4-3 to TRBJ1-3; D ambiguous. CDR1 LGHNA and CDR2 YSLEER come from the germline V gene. V was pared by 0 bases and J by 4 bases, with 10 bases between. The CDR3 loop spans 15 amino acids. CDR3 in amino acids: CASSQDQARGNTIYF. The CDR3 DNA sequence: TGCGCCAGCAGCCAAGATCAGGCAAGAGGAAACACCATATATTTT.

This clone was counted between two and nine times. The rearrangement links TRBV5-6 to TRBJ1-2, with 7 bases aligning to TRBD1. CDR3 length equals 17 residues. Per germline, CDR1 SGHDT and CDR2 YYEEEE. V was pared by 0 bases and J by 1 base, with 9 bases of the junction left unmatched. The CDR3 DNA reads TGTGCCAGCAGCTTGGTTGGGGGGACAGCCCTTAACTATGGCTACACCTTC. It translates to CASSLVGGTALNYGYTF.

The rearrangement uses TRBV29-1 and TRBJ2-1; 9 bases map to TRBD1. The V and J ends lost 3 bases and 7 bases, in that order; junction bases with no gene match: 7. There are 14 residues in the CDR3. CDR1 is SQVTM, CDR2 ANQGSEA, per germline. The CDR3 loop is CSVEDRDRENEQFF. Here the CDR3 DNA reads TGCAGCGTTGAGGATCGGGACAGGGAGAATGAGCAGTTCTTC.

The J gene is TRBJ1-4, the V gene TRBV6-5; TRBD1 is a possible D gene (6 bases). The CDR3 consists of 15 residues. Trimming shortened V by 2 bases and J by 7 bases, and 14 bases separated the two germline ends. Germline values: CDR1 MNHEY, CDR2 SVGAGI. In nucleotides, the CDR3 is TGTGCCAGCAGTTACAGGGGAGGGGGGGGTGAAAAACTGTTTTTT. It translates to CASSYRGGGGEKLFF.

This clone was found once. The chain combines TRBV6-5 with TRBJ2-5; 7 nucleotides align to TRBD1. This CDR3 has 14 amino acids. The junction had 15 bases not matched to a gene; V was cut back by 5 bases and J by 12 bases. Looked up from germline, CDR1 is MNHEY and CDR2 is SVGAGI. The DNA of the CDR3 is TGTGCCAGCAGTCTACGACAGGGAGCCCTTTGGGAGTACTTC. This encodes CASSLRQGALWEYF.

This clone has only one observation. The rearrangement joins TRBV18 to TRBJ2-3; 13 bases agree with TRBD2. The trim removed 2 bases at V and 1 base at J, leaving 24 bases unmatched. The CDR3 is 24 amino acids. Germline CDR1 reads KGHSH; CDR2 reads LQKENI. CDR3 protein: CASSPAIAFTETSGRALRTDTQYF. CDR3 coding DNA: TGTGCCAGCTCACCAGCTATCGCCTTTACAGAAACTAGCGGGAGGGCCCTCCGCACAGATACGCAGTATTTT.

This rearrangement joins TRBV5-8 to TRBJ1-2; D remains unclear. CDR1 and CDR2 (germline): SGHTS, YDEGEE. The V gene lost 4 bases and the J gene lost 4 bases, with 14 bases spanning the gap. The length of the CDR3 is 14 residues. The CDR3 nucleotides are TGTGCCAGCAGCCTTCTTACAGTCGTCTATGGCTACACCTTC. Translation: CASSLLTVVYGYTF.

This rearrangement joins TRBV4-1 to TRBJ2-2; possibly TRBD1 for D (6 bases). The CDR3 has 16 residues. V dropped 4 bases and J dropped 4 bases, with 16 bases sitting between them. Per germline, CDR1 MGHRA and CDR2 YSYEKL. This CDR3 is CASSRSLQGSTGELFF. CDR3 bases: TGCGCCAGCAGCCGATCTTTACAGGGCTCCACCGGGGAGCTGTTTTTT.

The J gene is TRBJ2-2, the V gene TRBV7-6, with D maybe TRBD1 (6 bases). Germline loops: CDR1 SGHVS, CDR2 FNYEAQ. Between the trimmed V and J ends, which lost 5 bases and 2 bases, there was a span of 9 bases. The CDR3 extends over 14 amino acids. CDR3 sequence reads: CASSRDINTGELFF. The CDR3 coding sequence is TGTGCCAGCAGCAGGGACATTAACACCGGGGAGCTGTTTTTT.

To note about this clone: One end of the junction is discordant with germline, which a read error may explain. The chain joins TRBV10-2 to TRBJ2-5; the D gene is possibly TRBD2 (6 bases). The CDR3 consists of 14 residues. Germline CDR1 and CDR2: WSHSY and SAAADI. Written as DNA, the CDR3 is TGCGCCAGCAGCGAGTTGGGGACGGAGGGGACCCAGTACTTC. Translation: CASSELGTEGTQYF.

The J gene is TRBJ2-2, the V gene TRBV7-6, with D perhaps TRBD1 (6 bases). CDR3 length: 20 residues. Germline V gene lookup returns CDR1 SGHVS and CDR2 FNYEAQ. V was cut by 2 bases and J by 5 bases, with 27 bases left in between. The CDR3 reads CASSLFPPRSHRAETGELFF. The CDR3 nucleotides are TGTGCCAGCAGCTTATTCCCACCCCGCTCCCACAGGGCTGAGACCGGGGAGCTGTTTTTT.

The gene calls are TRBV7-2 and TRBJ2-7, with a weak D call TRBD1 (6 bases). Trimming shortened V by 2 bases and J by 3 bases, and 11 bases separated the two germline ends. CDR3 length equals 14 residues. Per germline, CDR1 SGHTA and CDR2 FQGNSA. The CDR3 is CASSLPGQLYEQYF. In DNA, the CDR3 is TGTGCCAGCAGCTTACCGGGACAACTCTACGAGCAGTACTTC.

The CDR3 sequence is CASSQNGTGGEYEQYF. For the CDR3, the DNA is TGTGCCAGCAGCCAAAACGGGACAGGGGGCGAGTACGAGCAGTACTTC. The rearrangement uses TRBV5-6 and TRBJ2-7; 12 bases are a match to TRBD1. The CDR3 totals 16 residues. J gave up 4 bases and V 4 bases, and 9 bases lay outside the gene matches. Germline V CDR1 and CDR2: SGHDT, YYEEEE. The complete variable domain, with remaining parts taken from reference TRBV5-6 and TRBJ2-7, reads DAGVTQSPTHLIKTRGQQVTLRCSPKSGHDTVSWYQQALGQGPQFIFQYYEEEERQRGNFPDRFSGHQFPNYSSELNVNALLLGDSALYLCASSQNGTGGEYEQYFGPGTRLTVT.

The chain combines TRBV27 with TRBJ2-1; no firm D call. CDR1 and CDR2 (germline): MNHEY, SMNVEV (reference sequence). The V end was cut by 4 bases, the J end by 4 bases, with 8 bases between. This CDR3 spans 13 amino acids. CDR3 in DNA: TGTGCCAGCAGTTCTCCCAGTTACAATGAGCAGTTCTTC. It is translated as CASSSPSYNEQFF.